This T cell receptor beta chain originates from a study of cytomegalovirus exposure and HLA in healthy donors. This clone came up a few times. Its antigen is still unknown. The germline V gene encodes CDR1 MNHEY and CDR2 SVGAGI. The length of the CDR3 is 13 residues. V lost 4 bases and J 5 bases, leaving 11 bases between the germline ends. Study-wide results and caveats: A missense DCLRE1C variant was associated with V- and J-gene trimming of TCR beta chains in a later analysis, and an independent cohort replicated the association. A highly shared variant cluster was judged a likely technical artifact.

The PCR ran on 60 Vbeta and 13 Jbeta primers. The protocol was immunoSEQ multiplex PCR, while the TCRdb copy is restricted to in-frame clones and leaves out a portion. Of about 160,000 clones listed, around four fifths are singletons. The gene calls are TRBV6-5 and TRBJ1-1, with TRBD1 as a possible D gene (6 bases). This receptor was obtained from a man younger than 35 in good health and CMV-seropositive. Sequenced: PBMCs. The CDR3 DNA follows: TGTGCCAGCAGTTTGAGGGGGGGTACTGAAGCTTTCTTT. It specifies CASSLRGGTEAFF.